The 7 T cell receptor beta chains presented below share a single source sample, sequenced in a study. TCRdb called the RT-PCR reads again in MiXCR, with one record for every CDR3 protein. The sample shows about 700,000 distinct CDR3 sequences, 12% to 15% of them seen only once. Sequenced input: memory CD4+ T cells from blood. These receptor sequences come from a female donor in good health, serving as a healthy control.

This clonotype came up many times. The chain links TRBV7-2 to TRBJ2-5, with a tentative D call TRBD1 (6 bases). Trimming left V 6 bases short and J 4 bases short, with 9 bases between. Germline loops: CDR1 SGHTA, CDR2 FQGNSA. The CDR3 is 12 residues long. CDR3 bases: TGTGCCAGCAGGATGGGGGCAGAGACCCAGTACTTC. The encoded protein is CASRMGAETQYF.

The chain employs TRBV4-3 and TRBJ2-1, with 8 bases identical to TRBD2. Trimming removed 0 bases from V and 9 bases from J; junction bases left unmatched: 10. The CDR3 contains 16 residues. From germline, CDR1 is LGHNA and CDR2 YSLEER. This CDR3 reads CASSQDAGLAYGEQFF. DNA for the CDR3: TGCGCCAGCAGCCAAGATGCCGGACTAGCATACGGTGAGCAGTTCTTC.

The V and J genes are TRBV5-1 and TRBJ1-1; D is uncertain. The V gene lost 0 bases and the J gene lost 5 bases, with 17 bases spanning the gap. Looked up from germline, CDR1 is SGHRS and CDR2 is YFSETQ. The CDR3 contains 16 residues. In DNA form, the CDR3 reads TGCGCCAGCAGCTTGGTGGGGTCGGTGGGAGGGACTGAAGCTTTCTTT. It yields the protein CASSLVGSVGGTEAFF.

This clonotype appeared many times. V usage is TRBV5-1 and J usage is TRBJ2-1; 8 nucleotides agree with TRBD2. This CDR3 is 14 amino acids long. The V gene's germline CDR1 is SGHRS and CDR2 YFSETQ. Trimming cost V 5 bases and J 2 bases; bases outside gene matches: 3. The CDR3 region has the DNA TGCGCCAGCAGTTCCGGGGGGGCCTACAATGAGCAGTTCTTC. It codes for CASSSGGAYNEQFF. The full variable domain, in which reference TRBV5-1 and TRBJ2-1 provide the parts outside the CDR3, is KAGVTQTPRYLIKTRGQQVTLSCSPISGHRSVSWYQQTPGQGLQFLFEYFSETQRNKGNFPGRFSGRQFSNSRSEMNVSTLELGDSALYLCASSSGGAYNEQFFGPGTRLTVL.

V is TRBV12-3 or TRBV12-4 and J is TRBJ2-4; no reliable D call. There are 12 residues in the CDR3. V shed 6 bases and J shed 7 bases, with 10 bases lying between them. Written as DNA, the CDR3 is TGTGCCAGCAGGTTAACTTCGAACATTCAGTACTTC. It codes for CASRLTSNIQYF.

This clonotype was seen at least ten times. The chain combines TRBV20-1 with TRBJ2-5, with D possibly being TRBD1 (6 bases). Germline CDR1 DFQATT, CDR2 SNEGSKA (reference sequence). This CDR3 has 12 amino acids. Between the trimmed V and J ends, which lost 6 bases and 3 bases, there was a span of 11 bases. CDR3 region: CSAAHREETQYF. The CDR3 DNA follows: TGCAGTGCGGCTCACAGGGAAGAGACCCAGTACTTC.

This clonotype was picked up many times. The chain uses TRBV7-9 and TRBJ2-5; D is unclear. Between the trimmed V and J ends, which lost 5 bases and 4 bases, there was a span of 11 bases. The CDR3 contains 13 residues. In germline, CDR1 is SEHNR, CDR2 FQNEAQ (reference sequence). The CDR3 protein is CASSLPPGETQYF. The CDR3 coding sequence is TGTGCCAGCAGCCTGCCCCCGGGAGAGACCCAGTACTTC.